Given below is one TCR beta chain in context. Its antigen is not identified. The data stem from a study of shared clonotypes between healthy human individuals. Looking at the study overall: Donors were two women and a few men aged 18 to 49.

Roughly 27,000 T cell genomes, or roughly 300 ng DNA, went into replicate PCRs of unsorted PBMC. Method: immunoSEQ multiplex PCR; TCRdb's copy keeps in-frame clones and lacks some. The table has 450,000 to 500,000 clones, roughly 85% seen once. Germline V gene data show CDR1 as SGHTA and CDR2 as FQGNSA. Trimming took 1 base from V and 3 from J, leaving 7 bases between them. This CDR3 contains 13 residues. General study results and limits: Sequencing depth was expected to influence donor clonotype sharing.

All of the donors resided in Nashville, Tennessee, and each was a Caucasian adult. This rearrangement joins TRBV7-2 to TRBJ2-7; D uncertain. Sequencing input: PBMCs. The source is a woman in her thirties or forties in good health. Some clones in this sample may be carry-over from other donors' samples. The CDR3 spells CASSLGGNYEQYF. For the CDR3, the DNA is TGTGCCAGCAGCTTAGGCGGAAACTACGAGCAGTACTTC.